This is a list of T cell receptor beta chains from one sample in a study of T cell repertoires in cytomegalovirus infection. TCRdb used MiXCR to reprocess the reads, holding one entry per CDR3 protein. Of some 600,000 distinct CDR3 sequences listed, approximately 25% were seen once; the top ten hold 7% to 9%. The sequencing sample was made of CD8+ T cells from PBMCs. Receptors originate from a human donor in good health (CMV status not recorded). Some clones in this sample may be carry-over from other donors' samples. The CDR3 runs from the conserved cysteine through the conserved F or W. D genes are given only for firm matches. Clone size is stated in some rows and not others, as once, few, many or a class when expanded.

V gene,J gene,D gene,clone size,CDR3 protein,CDR3 DNA
TRBV4-1,TRBJ2-4,TRBD1,NA,CASRDRDRENIQYF,TGCGCCAGCAGGGACCGGGACAGGGAAAACATTCAGTACTTC
TRBV25-1,TRBJ2-1,NA,NA,CASSEFFPELRLAYNEQFF,TGTGCCAGCAGTGAATTCTTTCCGGAATTGAGGTTGGCCTACAATGAGCAGTTCTTC
TRBV2,TRBJ2-3,TRBD2,NA,CASSEITSGGTDTQYF,TGTGCCAGCAGTGAAATCACTAGCGGGGGCACAGATACGCAGTATTTT
TRBV20-1,TRBJ1-5,NA,NA,CSALFRGPNQPQHF,TGCAGTGCCCTTTTCAGGGGCCCGAATCAGCCCCAGCATTTT
TRBV20-1,TRBJ2-5,NA,NA,CSAREKGAGPSVETQYF,TGCAGTGCTAGAGAGAAGGGTGCGGGGCCAAGCGTGGAGACCCAGTACTTC
TRBV6-5,TRBJ2-3,NA,NA,CASSYSAGGTDTQYF,TGTGCCAGCAGTTACTCTGCCGGGGGCACAGATACGCAGTATTTT
TRBV27,TRBJ2-3,NA,NA,CASSLFYLPDTQYF,TGTGCCAGCAGTTTATTCTACCTGCCAGATACGCAGTATTTT
TRBV6-1,TRBJ2-7,NA,NA,CASRGQQSYEQYF,TGTGCCAGTAGAGGACAGCAATCCTACGAGCAGTACTTC
TRBV20-1,TRBJ2-3,NA,many,CSARKDSTDTQYF,TGCAGTGCTAGGAAGGACAGCACAGATACGCAGTATTTT
TRBV13,TRBJ2-5,TRBD1,few,CASSFYRGVLHQETQYF,TGTGCCAGCAGCTTTTACAGGGGCGTACTACACCAAGAGACCCAGTACTTC
TRBV11-1,TRBJ2-3,TRBD2,NA,CASRRAGMADTQYF,TGTGCCAGCAGAAGAGCGGGGATGGCAGATACGCAGTATTTT
TRBV11-2,TRBJ2-1,NA,NA,CASSWTDFEQFF,TGTGCCAGCAGCTGGACAGATTTTGAGCAGTTCTTC
TRBV12-3/TRBV12-4,TRBJ2-5,NA,many,CASSLLKVRAQETQYF,TGTGCCAGCAGTTTGCTTAAAGTGAGGGCTCAAGAGACCCAGTACTTC
TRBV19,TRBJ2-1,TRBD2,NA,CASSHPGLGVNEQFF,TGTGCCAGTAGTCATCCGGGACTAGGCGTCAATGAGCAGTTCTTC
TRBV7-9,TRBJ2-7,TRBD1,few,CASSRTDRGSSYEQYF,TGTGCCAGCAGCCGAACCGACAGGGGGTCATCCTACGAGCAGTACTTC
TRBV6-6,TRBJ2-2,TRBD2,few,CASSSLAGGRNGELFF,TGTGCCAGCAGTTCACTCGCGGGGGGGCGAAACGGGGAGCTGTTTTTT
TRBV5-1,TRBJ1-5,NA,few,CASSLYPEQPQHF,TGCGCCAGCAGCTTGTACCCAGAACAGCCCCAGCATTTT
TRBV7-6,TRBJ2-5,NA,many,CASSLRQGLPETQYF,TGTGCCAGCAGCTTAAGGCAGGGGTTGCCTGAGACCCAGTACTTC
TRBV29-1,TRBJ1-2,NA,NA,CSVEDQEVGGRGGYTF,TGCAGCGTTGAAGATCAAGAGGTCGGAGGGAGGGGTGGCTACACCTTC
TRBV7-9,TRBJ2-3,NA,few,CASSPGPAQYF,TGTGCCAGCAGCCCGGGCCCGGCGCAGTATTTT
TRBV12-3/TRBV12-4,TRBJ2-1,TRBD2,NA,CASSPRLAGALSSYNEQFF,TGTGCCAGCAGTCCCCGACTAGCGGGGGCCTTAAGCTCCTACAATGAGCAGTTCTTC
TRBV6-2/TRBV6-3,TRBJ2-2,TRBD1,NA,CASSPRDRLTGELFF,TGTGCCAGCAGTCCGAGGGACAGGCTGACCGGGGAGCTGTTTTTT
TRBV7-2,TRBJ1-2,NA,NA,CASSLGVPGRSTWNYGYTF,TGTGCCAGCAGCTTAGGGGTTCCAGGGCGATCTACCTGGAACTATGGCTACACCTTC
TRBV19,TRBJ2-5,NA,NA,CASGAYEETQYF,TGTGCCAGTGGGGCCTACGAAGAGACCCAGTACTTC